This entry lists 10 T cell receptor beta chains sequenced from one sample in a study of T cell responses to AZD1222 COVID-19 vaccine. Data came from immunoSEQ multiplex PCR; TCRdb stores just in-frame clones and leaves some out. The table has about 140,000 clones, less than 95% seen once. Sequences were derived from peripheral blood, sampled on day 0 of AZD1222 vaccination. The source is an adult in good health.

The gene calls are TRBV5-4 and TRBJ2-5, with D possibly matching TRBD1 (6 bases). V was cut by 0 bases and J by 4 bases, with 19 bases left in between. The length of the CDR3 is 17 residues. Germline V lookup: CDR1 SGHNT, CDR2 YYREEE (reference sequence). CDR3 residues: CASSLALNSDRGETQYF. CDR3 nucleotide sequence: TGTGCCAGCAGCTTGGCCCTAAACTCGGACAGAGGAGAGACCCAGTACTTC.

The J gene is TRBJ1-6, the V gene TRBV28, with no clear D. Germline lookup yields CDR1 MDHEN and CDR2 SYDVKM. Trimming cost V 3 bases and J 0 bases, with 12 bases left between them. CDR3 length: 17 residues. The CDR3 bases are TGTGCCAGCAGTTTTATGCGCGAGACCTCCTATAATTCACCCCTCCACTTT. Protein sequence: CASSFMRETSYNSPLHF.

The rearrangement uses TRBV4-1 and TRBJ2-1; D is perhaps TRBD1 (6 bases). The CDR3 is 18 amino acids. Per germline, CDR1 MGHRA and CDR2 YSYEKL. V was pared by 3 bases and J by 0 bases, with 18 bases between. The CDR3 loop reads CASSHYKGDRRSYNEQFF. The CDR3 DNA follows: TGCGCCAGCAGCCATTATAAGGGGGACCGACGCTCCTACAATGAGCAGTTCTTC.

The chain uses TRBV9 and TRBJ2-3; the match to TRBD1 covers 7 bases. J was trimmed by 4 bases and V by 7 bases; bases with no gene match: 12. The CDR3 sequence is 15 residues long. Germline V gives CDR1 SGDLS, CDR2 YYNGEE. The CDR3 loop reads CASRYRGLRPDTQYF. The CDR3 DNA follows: TGTGCCAGCCGTTACAGGGGCCTACGACCAGATACGCAGTATTTT.

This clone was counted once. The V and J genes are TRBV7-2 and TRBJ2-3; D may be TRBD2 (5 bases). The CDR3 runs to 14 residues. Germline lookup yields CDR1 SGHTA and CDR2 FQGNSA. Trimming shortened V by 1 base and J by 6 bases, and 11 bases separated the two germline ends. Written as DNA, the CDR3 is TGTGCCAGCAGCTTAGAGAGGGTCGGGGATACGCAGTATTTT. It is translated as CASSLERVGDTQYF.

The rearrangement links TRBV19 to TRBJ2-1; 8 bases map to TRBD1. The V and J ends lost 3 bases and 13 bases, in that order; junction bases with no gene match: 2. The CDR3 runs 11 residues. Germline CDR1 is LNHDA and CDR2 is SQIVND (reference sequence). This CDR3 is CASSIGQGQFF. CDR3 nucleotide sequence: TGTGCCAGTAGTATCGGACAGGGACAGTTCTTC.

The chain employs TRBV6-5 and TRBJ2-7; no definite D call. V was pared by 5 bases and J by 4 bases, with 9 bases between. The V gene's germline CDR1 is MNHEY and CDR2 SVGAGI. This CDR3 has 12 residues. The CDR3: CASSLSWYEQYF. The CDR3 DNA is TGTGCCAGCAGTCTCTCTTGGTACGAGCAGTACTTC.

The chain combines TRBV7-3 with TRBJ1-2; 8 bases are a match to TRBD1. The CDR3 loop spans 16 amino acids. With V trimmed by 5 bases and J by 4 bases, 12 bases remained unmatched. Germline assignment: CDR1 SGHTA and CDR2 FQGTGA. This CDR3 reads CASSPGPGQVPYGYTF. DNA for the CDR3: TGTGCCAGCAGCCCAGGCCCGGGACAGGTCCCCTATGGCTACACCTTC.

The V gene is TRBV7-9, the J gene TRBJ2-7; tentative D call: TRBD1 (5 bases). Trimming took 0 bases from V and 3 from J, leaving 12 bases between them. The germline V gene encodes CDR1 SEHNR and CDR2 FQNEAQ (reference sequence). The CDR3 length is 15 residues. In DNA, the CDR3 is TGTGCCAGCAGCTTAGCAGTCAGGGCAGTCTACGAGCAGTACTTC. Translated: CASSLAVRAVYEQYF.

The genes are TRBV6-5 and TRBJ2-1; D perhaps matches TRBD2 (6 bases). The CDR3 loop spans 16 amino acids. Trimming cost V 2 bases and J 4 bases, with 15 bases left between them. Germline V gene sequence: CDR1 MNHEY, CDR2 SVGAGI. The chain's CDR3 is CASSYLPGLKYNEQFF. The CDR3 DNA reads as TGTGCCAGCAGTTACCTACCGGGACTTAAGTACAATGAGCAGTTCTTC.